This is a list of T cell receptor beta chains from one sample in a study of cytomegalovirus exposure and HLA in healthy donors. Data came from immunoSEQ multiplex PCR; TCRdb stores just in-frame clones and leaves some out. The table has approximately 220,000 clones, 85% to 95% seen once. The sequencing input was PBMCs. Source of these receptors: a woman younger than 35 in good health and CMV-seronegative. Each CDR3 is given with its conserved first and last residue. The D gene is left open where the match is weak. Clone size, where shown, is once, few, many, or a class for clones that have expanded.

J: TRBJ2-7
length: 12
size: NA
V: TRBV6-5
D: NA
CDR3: CASSGTLYEQYF
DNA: TGTGCCAGCTCCGGGACACTCTACGAGCAGTACTTC

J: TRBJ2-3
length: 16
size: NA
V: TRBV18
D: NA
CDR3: CASSRRDRLSTDTQYF
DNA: TGTGCCAGCTCACGGCGGGACCGACTAAGCACAGATACGCAGTATTTT

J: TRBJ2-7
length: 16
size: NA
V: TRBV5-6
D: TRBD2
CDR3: CASSLDGTSVAYEQYF
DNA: TGTGCCAGCAGCTTGGATGGGACTAGCGTCGCCTACGAGCAGTACTTC

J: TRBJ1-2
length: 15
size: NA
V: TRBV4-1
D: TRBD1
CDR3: CASSDRDGGFYGYTF
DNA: TGCGCCAGCAGCGACAGGGACGGGGGATTCTATGGCTACACCTTC

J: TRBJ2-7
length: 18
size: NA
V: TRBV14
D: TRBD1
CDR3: CASSQVFGLGQGQYEQYF
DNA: TGTGCCAGCAGCCAAGTTTTTGGCCTTGGACAGGGCCAATACGAGCAGTACTTC

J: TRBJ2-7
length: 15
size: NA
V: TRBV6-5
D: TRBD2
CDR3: CASRSTSGVSYEQYF
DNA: TGTGCCAGCAGGTCTACTAGCGGAGTGTCCTACGAGCAGTACTTC

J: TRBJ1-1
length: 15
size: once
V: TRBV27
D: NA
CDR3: CASRGTWGLNTEAFF
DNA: TGTGCCAGCAGGGGCACCTGGGGGCTTAACACTGAAGCTTTCTTT

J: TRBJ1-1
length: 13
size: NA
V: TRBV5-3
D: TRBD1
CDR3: CARSQGAKVEAFF
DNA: TGTGCCAGAAGCCAGGGGGCTAAGGTTGAAGCTTTCTTT

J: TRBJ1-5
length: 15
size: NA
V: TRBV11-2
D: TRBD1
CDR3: CASSPQGESNQPQHF
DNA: TGTGCCAGCAGCCCACAGGGGGAGAGCAATCAGCCCCAGCATTTT

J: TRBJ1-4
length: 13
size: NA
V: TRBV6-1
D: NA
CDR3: CASSDERNEKLFF
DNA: TGTGCCAGCAGTGATGAGCGTAATGAAAAACTGTTTTTT

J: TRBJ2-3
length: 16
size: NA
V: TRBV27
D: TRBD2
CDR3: CASSPRLAPRADTQYF
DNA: TGTGCCAGCAGTCCGAGACTAGCGCCACGGGCAGATACGCAGTATTTT

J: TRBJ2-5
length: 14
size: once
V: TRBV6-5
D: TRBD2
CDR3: CASSTSGRRETQYF
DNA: TGTGCCAGCAGTACTAGCGGGAGGCGAGAGACCCAGTACTTC

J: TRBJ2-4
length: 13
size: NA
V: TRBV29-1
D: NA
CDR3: CSATARFKNIQYF
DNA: TGCAGCGCCACCGCCAGGTTCAAAAACATTCAGTACTTC

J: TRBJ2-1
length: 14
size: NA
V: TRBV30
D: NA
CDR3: CACHGGLDLLRQFF
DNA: TGTGCCTGCCACGGGGGGCTCGATTTGTTACGGCAGTTCTTC

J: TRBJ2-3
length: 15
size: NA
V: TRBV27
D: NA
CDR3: CASSLTGVRTDTQYF
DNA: TGTGCCAGCAGTTTAACGGGAGTACGCACAGATACGCAGTATTTT

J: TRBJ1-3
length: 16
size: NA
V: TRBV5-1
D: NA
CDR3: CASSLDPGLPGNTIYF
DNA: TGCGCCAGCAGCTTGGATCCGGGTCTTCCTGGAAACACCATATATTTT

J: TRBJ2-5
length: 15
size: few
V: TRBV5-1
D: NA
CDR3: CASSLAGSRGETQYF
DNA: TGCGCCAGCAGCTTGGCCGGGTCAAGGGGAGAGACCCAGTACTTC

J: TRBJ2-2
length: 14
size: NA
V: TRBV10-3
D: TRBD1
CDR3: CAISPGTGDGELFF
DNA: TGTGCCATCAGTCCCGGGACAGGGGACGGGGAGCTGTTTTTT

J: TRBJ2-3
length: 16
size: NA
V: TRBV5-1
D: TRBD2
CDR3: CASSLWLAGDSDTQYF
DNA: TGCGCCAGCAGCTTGTGGCTAGCGGGAGACTCAGATACGCAGTATTTT

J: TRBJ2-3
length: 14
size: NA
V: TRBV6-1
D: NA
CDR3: CASSEWGLTDTQYF
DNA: TGTGCCAGCAGTGAATGGGGGCTCACAGATACGCAGTATTTT

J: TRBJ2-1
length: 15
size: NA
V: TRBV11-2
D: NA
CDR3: CASSLVEGNYNEQFF
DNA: TGTGCCAGCAGCTTAGTGGAGGGAAACTACAATGAGCAGTTCTTC

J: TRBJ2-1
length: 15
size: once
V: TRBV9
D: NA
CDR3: CASSVVGATYNEQFF
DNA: TGTGCCAGCAGCGTAGTGGGGGCGACCTACAATGAGCAGTTCTTC

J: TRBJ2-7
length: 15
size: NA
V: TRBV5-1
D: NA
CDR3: CASSLGTARGDEQYF
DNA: TGCGCCAGCAGCTTAGGGACTGCCAGAGGCGACGAGCAGTACTTC

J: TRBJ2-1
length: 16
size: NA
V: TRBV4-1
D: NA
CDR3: CASSQARLGDDNEQFF
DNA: TGCGCCAGCAGCCAAGCCCGACTAGGGGACGACAATGAGCAGTTCTTC

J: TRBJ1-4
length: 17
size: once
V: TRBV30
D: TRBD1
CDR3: CAWDERKGASANEKLFF
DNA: TGTGCCTGGGACGAAAGGAAGGGGGCTAGCGCTAATGAAAAACTGTTTTTT

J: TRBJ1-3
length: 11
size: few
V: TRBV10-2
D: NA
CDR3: CASSEQNTIYF
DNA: TGCGCCAGCAGTGAACAAAACACCATATATTTT

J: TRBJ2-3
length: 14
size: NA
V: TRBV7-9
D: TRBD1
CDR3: CASSFTGGADTQYF
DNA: TGTGCCAGCAGCTTCACAGGGGGCGCAGATACGCAGTATTTT

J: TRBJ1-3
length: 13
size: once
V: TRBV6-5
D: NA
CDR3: CASSYFRGNTIYF
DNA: TGTGCCAGCAGTTACTTCAGAGGAAACACCATATATTTT

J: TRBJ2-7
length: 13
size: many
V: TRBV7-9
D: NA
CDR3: CASSRGENGEQYF
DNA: TGTGCCAGCAGCCGCGGGGAAAATGGCGAGCAGTACTTC

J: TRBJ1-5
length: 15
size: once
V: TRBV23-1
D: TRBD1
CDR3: CASSQLRGACQPQHF
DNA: TGCGCCAGCAGTCAACTCAGGGGGGCTTGTCAGCCCCAGCATTTT

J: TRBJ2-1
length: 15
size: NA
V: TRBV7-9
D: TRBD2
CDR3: CASSLLASGSNEQFF
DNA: TGTGCCAGCAGCTTATTGGCTAGCGGGAGTAATGAGCAGTTCTTC

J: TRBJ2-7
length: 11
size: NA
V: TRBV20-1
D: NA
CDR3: CSASQDYEQYF
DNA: TGCAGTGCGAGCCAAGATTACGAGCAGTACTTC

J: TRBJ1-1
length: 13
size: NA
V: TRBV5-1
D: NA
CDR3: CASSFAWNTEAFF
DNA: TGCGCCAGCAGCTTTGCGTGGAACACTGAAGCTTTCTTT

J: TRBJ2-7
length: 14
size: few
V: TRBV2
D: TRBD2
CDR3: CASSTGTSGYEQYF
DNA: TGTGCCAGCAGTACCGGGACTAGCGGGTACGAGCAGTACTTC

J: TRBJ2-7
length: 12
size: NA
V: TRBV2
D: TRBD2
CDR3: CASWEGAYEQYF
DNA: TGTGCCAGCTGGGAGGGCGCCTACGAGCAGTACTTC

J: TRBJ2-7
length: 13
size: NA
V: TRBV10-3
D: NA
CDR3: CAISEPLAKEQYF
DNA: TGTGCCATCAGTGAGCCCCTGGCAAAGGAGCAGTACTTC

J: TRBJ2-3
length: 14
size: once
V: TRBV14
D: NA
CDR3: CASSLNWGADTQYF
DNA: TGTGCCAGCAGCCTAAACTGGGGAGCAGATACGCAGTATTTT

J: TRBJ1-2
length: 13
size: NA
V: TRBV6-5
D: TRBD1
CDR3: CASSWRGRDGYTF
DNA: TGTGCCAGCAGTTGGAGGGGGCGGGATGGCTACACCTTC

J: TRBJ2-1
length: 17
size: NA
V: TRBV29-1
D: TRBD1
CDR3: CSAAGTGGAIGYNEQFF
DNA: TGCAGCGCCGCCGGGACAGGGGGCGCGATTGGGTACAATGAGCAGTTCTTC

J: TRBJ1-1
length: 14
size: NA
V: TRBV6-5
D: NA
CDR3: CASSISGAYTEAFF
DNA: TGTGCCAGCAGTATATCAGGGGCGTACACTGAAGCTTTCTTT

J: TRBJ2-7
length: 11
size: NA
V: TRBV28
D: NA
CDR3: CASTSSYEQYF
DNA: TGTGCCAGCACCAGCTCCTACGAGCAGTACTTC

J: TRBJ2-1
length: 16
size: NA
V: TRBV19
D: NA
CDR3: CASSMASVNSYNEQFF
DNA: TGTGCCAGTAGTATGGCTAGCGTAAACTCCTACAATGAGCAGTTCTTC

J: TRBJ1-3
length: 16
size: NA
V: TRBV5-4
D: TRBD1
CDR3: CASSLEPGGRGNTIYF
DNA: TGTGCCAGCAGCTTGGAGCCAGGGGGCCGGGGAAACACCATATATTTT

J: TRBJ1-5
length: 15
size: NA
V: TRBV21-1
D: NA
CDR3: CASSSQQGNNQPQHF
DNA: TGTGCCAGCAGCAGCCAACAGGGGAACAATCAGCCCCAGCATTTT

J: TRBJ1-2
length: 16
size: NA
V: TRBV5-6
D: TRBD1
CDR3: CASSRNGDRDFYGYTF
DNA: TGTGCCAGCAGTCGAAACGGGGACAGGGACTTCTATGGCTACACCTTC

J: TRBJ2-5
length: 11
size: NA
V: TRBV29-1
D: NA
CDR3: CSARDKETQYF
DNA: TGCAGCGCCCGGGACAAAGAGACCCAGTACTTC

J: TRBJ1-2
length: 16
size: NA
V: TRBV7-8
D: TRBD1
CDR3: CASSSSDRAGVYGYTF
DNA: TGTGCCAGCAGCTCCTCGGACAGGGCGGGTGTCTATGGCTACACCTTC

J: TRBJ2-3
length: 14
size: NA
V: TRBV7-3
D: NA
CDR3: CASSLTPVTDTQYF
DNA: TGTGCCAGCAGCTTAACGCCGGTCACAGATACGCAGTATTTT

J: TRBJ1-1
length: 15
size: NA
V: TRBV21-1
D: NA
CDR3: CASSRAGQINTEAFF
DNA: TGTGCCAGCAGCAGAGCCGGACAGATCAACACTGAAGCTTTCTTT

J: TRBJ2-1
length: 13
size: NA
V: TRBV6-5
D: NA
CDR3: CASRMTDYNEQFF
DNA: TGTGCCAGCAGGATGACAGATTACAATGAGCAGTTCTTC

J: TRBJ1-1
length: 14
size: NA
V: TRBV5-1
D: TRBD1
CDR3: CASSVGTGLTEAFF
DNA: TGCGCCAGCAGCGTCGGGACAGGGCTCACTGAAGCTTTCTTT

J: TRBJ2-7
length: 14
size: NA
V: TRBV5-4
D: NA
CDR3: CASSLDGVTYEQYF
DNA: TGTGCCAGCAGCTTGGACGGGGTAACCTACGAGCAGTACTTC

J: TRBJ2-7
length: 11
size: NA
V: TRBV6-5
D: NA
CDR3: CASSQNYEQYF
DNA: TGTGCCAGCAGCCAGAACTACGAGCAGTACTTC

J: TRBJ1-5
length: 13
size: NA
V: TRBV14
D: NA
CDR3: CASSQGLNQPQHF
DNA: TGTGCCAGCAGCCAAGGGCTCAATCAGCCCCAGCATTTT

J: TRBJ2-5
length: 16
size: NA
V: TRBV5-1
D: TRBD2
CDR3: CASSSGLAGFQETQYF
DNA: TGCGCCAGCAGCTCCGGACTAGCGGGGTTCCAAGAGACCCAGTACTTC